This passage covers 18 T cell receptor beta chains from one sample sequenced in a study of T cell repertoires in cytomegalovirus infection. TCRdb used MiXCR to reprocess the reads, holding one entry per CDR3 protein. The sample shows 350,000 to 400,000 distinct CDR3 sequences, around a third of them seen only once. Their antigens are not known. The sample was cultured PBMCs, taken from culture after CMV antigen stimulation. These receptors were collected from a human donor in good health (CMV status not recorded). Some clones in this sample may be carry-over from other donors' samples.

This clonotype was detected only a few times. The rearrangement links TRBV20-1 to TRBJ1-4; D not certain. V was pared by 2 bases and J by 6 bases, with 13 bases between. Per germline, CDR1 DFQATT and CDR2 SNEGSKA (reference sequence). CDR3 size: 14 residues. CDR3 bases: TGCAGTGCTAGAAACGTTCAGGTTTATGAAAAACTGTTTTTT. Translated: CSARNVQVYEKLFF.

The chain recombines TRBV19 with TRBJ2-2; the match to TRBD2 covers 12 bases. V shed 0 bases, J shed 3 bases, and the junction held 8 bases outside the gene matches. CDR3 size: 19 residues. From germline, CDR1 is LNHDA and CDR2 SQIVND (reference sequence). CDR3 residues: CASSIDRRRLAGDTGELFF. In nucleotides, the CDR3 is TGTGCCAGTAGTATAGATCGGCGGCGACTAGCGGGAGACACCGGGGAGCTGTTTTTT.

The chain links TRBV30 to TRBJ1-1; D not certain. CDR1 is GTSNPN and CDR2 is SVGIG in the germline V gene (reference sequence). The CDR3 covers 12 residues. The V gene lost 2 bases and the J gene lost 7 bases, with 11 bases spanning the gap. CDR3 in amino acids: CAWSTDGDEAFF. The CDR3 DNA is TGTGCCTGGAGTACAGACGGAGATGAAGCTTTCTTT.

The V and J genes are TRBV12-3 or TRBV12-4 and TRBJ2-7; 9 bases align to TRBD1. V dropped 3 bases and J dropped 5; count of bases not matched to a gene: 8. CDR3 length: 15 amino acids. The DNA of the CDR3 is TGTGCCAGCAGTTTCCCCCCGAGACAGGGGGACGAGCAGTACGTC. Translated, it gives CASSFPPRQGDEQYV.

This clonotype came up a few times. V is TRBV7-2 and J is TRBJ2-1; a possible D gene is TRBD2 (5 bases). The CDR3 consists of 13 residues. V was shortened by 10 bases and J by 0 bases, with 10 bases between the two germline ends. Per germline, CDR1 SGHTA and CDR2 FQGNSA. CDR3 sequence: CAIERSSYNEQFF. CDR3 coding DNA: TGTGCCATCGAGCGGAGCTCCTACAATGAGCAGTTCTTC.

The chain couples TRBV4-3 to TRBJ2-3, with D maybe TRBD2 (6 bases). The V end lost 0 bases, the J end lost 5 bases, and 18 bases lay between the germline ends. The length of the CDR3 is 17 residues. Per the germline V gene, CDR1 is LGHNA and CDR2 is YSLEER. CDR3 sequence (DNA): TGCGCCAGCAGCCAAGAAAGCCGGGGCAGGGAGGTAGATACGCAGTATTTT. Translation: CASSQESRGREVDTQYF.

This clonotype was counted a few times. The rearrangement joins TRBV7-2 to TRBJ2-6, with 7 bases matching TRBD2. V trimming: 5 bases; J trimming: 0 bases; junction bases outside the gene matches: 7. CDR1 and CDR2 from the germline V gene are SGHTA and FQGNSA. There are 17 residues in the CDR3. The CDR3 nucleotides are TGTGCCAGCAGCCCCCGGACTAGAGACTCTGGGGCCAACGTCCTGACTTTC. Encoded protein: CASSPRTRDSGANVLTF.

V and J are TRBV11-2 and TRBJ2-5; 14 bases fit TRBD2. CDR3 size: 16 residues. With V trimmed by 2 bases and J by 4 bases, 3 bases remained unmatched. Germline CDR1 SGHAT, CDR2 FQNNGV. The CDR3 is CASSLRLAGGRETQYF. CDR3 coding DNA: TGTGCCAGCAGCTTAAGACTAGCGGGAGGGCGAGAGACCCAGTACTTC.

The chain links TRBV20-1 to TRBJ2-5, with 8 bases aligning to TRBD1. Looked up from germline, CDR1 is DFQATT and CDR2 is SNEGSKA (reference sequence). With 1 base clipped from V and 2 bases from J, the junction kept 0 bases outside the gene matches. The CDR3 runs 13 residues. This CDR3 reads CSARGQGQETQYF. In DNA, the CDR3 is TGCAGTGCTAGAGGACAGGGGCAAGAGACCCAGTACTTC.

This clonotype was counted a few times. The J gene is TRBJ2-2, the V gene TRBV15; TRBD1 matches at 7 bases. The germline V gene has CDR1 LNHNV and CDR2 YYDKDF (reference sequence). The ends lost 2 bases at V and 4 bases at J; junction bases unmatched: 7. This CDR3 is 16 amino acids long. The CDR3 region has the DNA TGTGCCACCAGCAGAAGAACAGGGGCCCTCACCGGGGAGCTGTTTTTT. Translation gives CATSRRTGALTGELFF. Full variable domain (missing parts from reference TRBV15 and TRBJ2-2): DAMVIQNPRYQVTQFGKPVTLSCSQTLNHNVMYWYQQKSSQAPKLLFHYYDKDFNNEADTPDNFQSRRPNTSFCFLDIRSPGLGDTAMYLCATSRRTGALTGELFFGEGSRLTVL.

The chain couples TRBV2 to TRBJ1-2, with unresolved D. Germline V lookup: CDR1 SNHLY, CDR2 FYNNEI. V shed 7 bases and J shed 0 bases, with 12 bases lying between them. The CDR3 sequence is 14 residues long. DNA of the CDR3: TGTGCCAGCAATGGGGAGGCGGCTAACTATGGCTACACCTTC. Its protein is CASNGEAANYGYTF.

The V and J genes are TRBV12-3 or TRBV12-4 and TRBJ1-2, with a tentative D call TRBD1 (5 bases). Trimming pared 6 bases from V and 4 bases from J, leaving 15 bases between. CDR3 length equals 14 residues. The CDR3 spells CASSRAGVGYGYTF. CDR3 bases: TGTGCCAGCAGCCGCGCGGGGGTGGGCTATGGCTACACCTTC.

The chain employs TRBV27 and TRBJ1-1; a weak D match, TRBD1 (6 bases). V gave up 4 bases and J gave up 1 base, with 10 bases separating them. Germline V gene lookup returns CDR1 MNHEY and CDR2 SMNVEV (reference sequence). This CDR3 contains 14 residues. CDR3 loop: CASSSRTENTEAFF. CDR3 DNA sequence: TGTGCCAGCAGTTCCAGGACAGAGAACACTGAAGCTTTCTTT.

This clonotype was detected only a few times. This chain connects TRBV7-2 to TRBJ2-3; the D gene is possibly TRBD2 (6 bases). CDR1 is SGHTA and CDR2 is FQGNSA in the germline V gene. This CDR3 is built from 14 residues. Trimming took 3 bases from V and 2 from J, leaving 9 bases between them. CDR3 DNA sequence: TGTGCCAGCAGCTTGCGGGACTCCACAGATACGCAGTATTTT. It codes for CASSLRDSTDTQYF.

The CDR3 protein is CASIGSSDTQYF. In nucleotides, the CDR3 is TGTGCCAGCATAGGGAGTTCTGATACGCAGTATTTT. This chain connects TRBV6-1 to TRBJ2-3; tentative D call: TRBD2 (5 bases). CDR3 length equals 12 residues. Germline V gene data show CDR1 as MNHNS and CDR2 as SASEGT. V was clipped by 7 bases and J by 6 bases, with 11 bases between them.

This rearrangement joins TRBV5-6 to TRBJ2-5; 12 bases line up with TRBD2. V trimming: 1 base; J trimming: 2 bases; junction bases outside the gene matches: 9. The CDR3 consists of 18 residues. Germline CDR1 reads SGHDT; CDR2 reads YYEEEE. The chain's CDR3 is CASSLNLAGGYTQETQYF. CDR3 bases: TGTGCCAGCAGCTTGAACCTAGCGGGAGGGTATACACAAGAGACCCAGTACTTC.

The gene calls are TRBV6-1 and TRBJ2-5, with TRBD2 matching 9 bases. The junction had 9 bases not matched to a gene; V was cut back by 5 bases and J by 5 bases. This CDR3 spans 15 amino acids. Germline CDR1 is MNHNS and CDR2 is SASEGT. The CDR3 nucleotides read TGTGCCAGCAGTTACATAGCGGGAGTATCGGAGACCCAGTACTTC. It specifies CASSYIAGVSETQYF.

V gene TRBV7-9 combines with J gene TRBJ2-7; 14 nucleotides line up with TRBD2. V trimming: 6 bases; J trimming: 1 base; junction bases outside the gene matches: 8. Germline CDR1 reads SEHNR; CDR2 reads FQNEAQ (reference sequence). The length of the CDR3 is 17 residues. CDR3 bases: TGTGCCAGCAGTCCCGGGACTAGCGGGAGTGCTTCCTACGAGCAGTACGTC. Residues: CASSPGTSGSASYEQYV.